This TCR beta chain originates from a study of blood T cells in healthy people across ages. On this clonotype itself: The junction departs from germline at one end; a sequencing error may be responsible.

The second PCR ran roughly 7 to 12 cycles with a sample-barcoded 5' primer and J-beta primers. In TCRdb, the 5' RACE reads were re-called with MiXCR into one record per CDR3 protein. Of 700,000 to 800,000 distinct CDR3 sequences in the sample, more than 40% were seen once. CDR3 length equals 15 residues. Germline V gene sequence: CDR1 SGHTA, CDR2 FQGNSA. The clonotype was recovered from a woman aged 60-75 years in good health. The J gene is TRBJ1-5, the V gene TRBV7-2; maybe TRBD1 (6 bases). Sequenced: blood. The CDR3, as DNA: TGTGCCAGCAGCCCACAGGGAGCCCTCAATCAGCCTCAGCATTTT. Protein product: CASSPQGALNQPQHF.